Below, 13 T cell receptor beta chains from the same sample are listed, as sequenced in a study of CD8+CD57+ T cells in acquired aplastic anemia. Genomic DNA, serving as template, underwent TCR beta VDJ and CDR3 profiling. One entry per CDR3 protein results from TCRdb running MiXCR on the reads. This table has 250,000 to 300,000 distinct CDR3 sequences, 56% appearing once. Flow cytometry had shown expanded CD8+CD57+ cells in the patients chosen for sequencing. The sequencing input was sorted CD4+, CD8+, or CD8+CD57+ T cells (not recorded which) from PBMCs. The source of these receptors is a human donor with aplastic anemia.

The CDR3 spells CASSPGRGYEQYF. The CDR3 DNA follows: TGTGCCAGCAGTCCGGGCAGGGGCTACGAGCAGTACTTC. The J gene is TRBJ2-7, the V gene TRBV7-9, with D maybe TRBD1 (6 bases). The CDR3 consists of 13 residues. Between the trimmed V and J ends, which lost 6 bases and 3 bases, there was a span of 12 bases. Germline CDR1 and CDR2: SEHNR and FQNEAQ (reference sequence).

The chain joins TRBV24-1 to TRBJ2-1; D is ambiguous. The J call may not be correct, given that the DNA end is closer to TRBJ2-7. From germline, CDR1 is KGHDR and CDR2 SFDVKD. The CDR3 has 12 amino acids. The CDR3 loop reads CATSDLFHEQYF. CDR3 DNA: TGTGCCACCAGTGATTTGTTCCACGAGCAGTACTTC.

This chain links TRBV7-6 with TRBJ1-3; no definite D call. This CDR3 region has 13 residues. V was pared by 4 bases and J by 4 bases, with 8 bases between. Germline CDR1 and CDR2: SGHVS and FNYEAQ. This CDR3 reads CASSSIQGNTIYF. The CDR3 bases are TGTGCCAGCAGCTCGATACAGGGAAACACCATATATTTT.

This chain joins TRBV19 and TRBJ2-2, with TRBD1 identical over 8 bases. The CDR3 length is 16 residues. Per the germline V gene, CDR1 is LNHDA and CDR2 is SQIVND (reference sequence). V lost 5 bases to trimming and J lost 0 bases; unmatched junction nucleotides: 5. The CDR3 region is CASSPGQVPNTGELFF. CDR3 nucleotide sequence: TGTGCCAGTAGTCCGGGACAGGTTCCGAACACCGGGGAGCTGTTTTTT. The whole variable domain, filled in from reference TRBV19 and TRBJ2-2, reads DGGITQSPKYLFRKEGQNVTLSCEQNLNHDAMYWYRQDPGQGLRLIYYSQIVNDFQKGDIAEGYSVSREKKESFPLTVTSAQKNPTAFYLCASSPGQVPNTGELFFGEGSRLTVL.

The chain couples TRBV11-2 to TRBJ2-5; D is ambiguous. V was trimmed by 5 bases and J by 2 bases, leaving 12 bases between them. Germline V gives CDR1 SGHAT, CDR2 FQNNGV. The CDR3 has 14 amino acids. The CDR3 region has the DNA TGTGCCAGCAGCCCCCAGGCTCGTCAAGAGACCCAGTACTTC. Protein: CASSPQARQETQYF.

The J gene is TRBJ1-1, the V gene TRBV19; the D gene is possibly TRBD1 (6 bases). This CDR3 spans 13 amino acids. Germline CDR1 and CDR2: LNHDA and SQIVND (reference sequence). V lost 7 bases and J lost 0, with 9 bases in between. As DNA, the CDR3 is TGTGCCAGTACAGGACAGTTGAACACTGAAGCTTTCTTT. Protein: CASTGQLNTEAFF.

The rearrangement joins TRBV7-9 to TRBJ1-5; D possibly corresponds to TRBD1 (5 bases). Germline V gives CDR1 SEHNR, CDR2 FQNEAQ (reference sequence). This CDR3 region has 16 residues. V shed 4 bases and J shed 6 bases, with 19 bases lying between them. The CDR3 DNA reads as TGTGCCAGCAGCTCATCCCGGGCCGAAGGGGCTCAGCCCCAGCATTTT. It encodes CASSSSRAEGAQPQHF.

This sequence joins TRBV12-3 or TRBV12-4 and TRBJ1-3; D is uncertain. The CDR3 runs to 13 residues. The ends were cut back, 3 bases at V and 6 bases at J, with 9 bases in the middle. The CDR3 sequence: CASSFEVVNTIYF. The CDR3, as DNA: TGTGCCAGCAGTTTCGAGGTAGTAAACACCATATATTTT.

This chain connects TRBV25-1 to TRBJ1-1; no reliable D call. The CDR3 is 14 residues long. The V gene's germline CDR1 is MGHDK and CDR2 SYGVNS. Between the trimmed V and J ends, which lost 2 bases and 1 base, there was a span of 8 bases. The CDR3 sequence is CASSEGLANTEAFF. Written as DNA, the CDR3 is TGTGCCAGCAGTGAAGGACTAGCGAACACTGAAGCTTTCTTT. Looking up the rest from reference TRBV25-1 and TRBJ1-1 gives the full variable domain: EADIYQTPRYLVIGTGKKITLECSQTMGHDKMYWYQQDPGMELHLIHYSYGVNSTEKGDLSSESTVSRIRTEHFPLTLESARPSHTSQYLCASSEGLANTEAFFGQGTRLTVV.

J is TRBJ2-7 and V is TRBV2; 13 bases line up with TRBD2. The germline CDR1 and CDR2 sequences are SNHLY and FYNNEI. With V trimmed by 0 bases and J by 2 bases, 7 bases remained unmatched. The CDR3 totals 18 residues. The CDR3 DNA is TGTGCCAGCAGTGAAGCGACCTCACTAGCGGGGGGGACCTACGAGCAGTACTTC. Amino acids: CASSEATSLAGGTYEQYF. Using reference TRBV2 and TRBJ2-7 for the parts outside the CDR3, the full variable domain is EPEVTQTPSHQVTQMGQEVILRCVPISNHLYFYWYRQILGQKVEFLVSFYNNEISEKSEIFDDQFSVERPDGSNFTLKIRSTKLEDSAMYFCASSEATSLAGGTYEQYFGPGTRLTVT.

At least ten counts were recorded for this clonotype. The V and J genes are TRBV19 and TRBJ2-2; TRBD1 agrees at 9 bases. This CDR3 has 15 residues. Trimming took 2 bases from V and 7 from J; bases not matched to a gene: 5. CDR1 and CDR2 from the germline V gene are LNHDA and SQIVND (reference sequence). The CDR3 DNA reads TGTGCCAGTAGTATAACAGGGGGCGCGGGCGGGGAGCTGTTTTTT. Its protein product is CASSITGGAGGELFF.

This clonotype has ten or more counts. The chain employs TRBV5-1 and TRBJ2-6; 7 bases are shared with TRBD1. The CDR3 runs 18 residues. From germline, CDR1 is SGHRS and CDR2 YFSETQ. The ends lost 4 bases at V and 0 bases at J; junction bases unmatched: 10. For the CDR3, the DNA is TGCGCCAGCAGCGCCTCGACAGGGTCTATCTCTGGGGCCAACGTCCTGACTTTC. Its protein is CASSASTGSISGANVLTF. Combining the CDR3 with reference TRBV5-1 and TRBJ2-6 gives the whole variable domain KAGVTQTPRYLIKTRGQQVTLSCSPISGHRSVSWYQQTPGQGLQFLFEYFSETQRNKGNFPGRFSGRQFSNSRSEMNVSTLELGDSALYLCASSASTGSISGANVLTFGAGSRLTVL.

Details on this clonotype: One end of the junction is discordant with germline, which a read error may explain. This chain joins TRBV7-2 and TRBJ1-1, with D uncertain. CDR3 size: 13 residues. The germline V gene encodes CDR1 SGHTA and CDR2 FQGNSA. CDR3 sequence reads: CASSDDLNTEAFF. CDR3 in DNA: TGCGCCAGCAGCGATGACCTGAACACTGAAGCTTTCTTT. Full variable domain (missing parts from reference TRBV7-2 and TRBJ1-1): GAGVSQSPSNKVTEKGKDVELRCDPISGHTALYWYRQSLGQGLEFLIYFQGNSAPDKSGLPSDRFSAERTGGSVSTLTIQRTQQEDSAVYLCASSDDLNTEAFFGQGTRLTVV.